This T cell receptor beta chain comes out of a study of OX40 agonist ivuxolimab in advanced cancers. For context, the study as a whole: Ivuxolimab was a fully human IgG2 agonistic monoclonal antibody targeting the costimulatory receptor OX40 (CD134). The monotherapy dose-escalation portion (N of about 50 patients) of the phase I ivuxolimab trial is reported in the paper. Intravenous ivuxolimab was administered to patients every 2 weeks at six dose levels: 0.01, 0.1, 0.3, 1.5, 3 and 10 mg/kg. Peripheral TCRbeta sequencing was intended to test whether TCR sequence diversity was altered and clonal T-cell expansion was caused by ivuxolimab. Patients were allowed to have had prior anti-PD-1, anti-PD-L1 or anti-CTLA-4 therapy, and around 41% of the dose-escalation patients had previously received checkpoint inhibitors. In the dose-escalation cohort, 65% to 90% of patients were male, and the mean age was around 60 years, with a range of roughly 20 to 80. Of the 50 to 55 dose-escalation patients, hepatocellular carcinoma was present in approximately 20, melanoma in roughly 15, renal cell carcinoma in 9 and head and neck cancer in 9. Partial responses occurred in three dose-escalation patients, of whom one had hepatocellular carcinoma and two had cutaneous melanoma. Here is what the overall study found, with its caveats: At doses of 0.1 to 3.0 mg/kg, clonal expansion of both CD4+ and CD8+ T cells in blood was seen between baseline and week 6. The antigen specificity of the peripheral T cells that underwent clonal expansion was not determined. After ivuxolimab, expanded clones were on average more numerous among CD8+ T cells than among CD4+ T cells. Low levels of normalized T-cell clonal expansion were also seen in some patients who did not respond. In partial responders in the 0.1-3.0 mg/kg groups, normalized peripheral clonal expansion was found to be among the lowest, especially among CD8+ T cells.

Trimming leaves V shorter by 5 bases and J shorter by 5 bases, with the junction holding 10 bases beyond the gene matches. CDR1 and CDR2, per the germline V gene (reference sequence), are LNHDA and SQIVND. The CDR3 sequence holds 15 residues, the cysteine and phenylalanine included. Only CDR3 DNA is held: 45 bases, read in frame from base 1. Patients with autoimmune disease history or receiving systemic immunosuppression were excluded from the trial. Peripheral blood for TCR sequencing was collected from all dose cohorts at baseline, on cycle 4 day 1, and on cycle 7 day 1. The samples were drawn from a first-in-human, open-label, multicenter phase I dose-escalation trial of ivuxolimab. Adults with locally advanced or metastatic head and neck squamous cell, hepatocellular, melanoma or renal cell carcinoma were enrolled in the trial. Before TCR sequencing, CD4+ T cells and CD8+ T cells were sorted from peripheral blood as separate populations.

Genomic DNA was extracted from sorted cells for sequencing of the TCRbeta CDR3 region. The immunoSEQ Assay was used for sequencing of TCRbeta CDR3 regions. The source is immuneACCESS, and TCRdb retained only in-frame sequences with V and J called. Part of the clones is not carried over; for the studies checked, unresolved V genes explain less than half of this, and the remainder is unexplained. This sample gives around 72,000 clones in total; approximately 90% of them show up just once. 0.85% to 0.95% of the sample belongs to the ten largest clones. Comment on this clone: Its antigen is not yet known. Nothing much larger sits one base from this clone, and base qualities are not available.

This sequence uses TRBV19 and TRBJ1-2, and 8 junctional nucleotides match TRBD1. The sample consisted of CD4+ or CD8+ T cells sorted from blood, taken in a trial of the OX40 agonist ivuxolimab. The receptor was derived from an adult with an advanced solid tumor such as melanoma, head and neck, liver or kidney cancer. The CDR3 is CASSPGTGILYGYTF. The DNA reads TGTGCCAGTAGTCCTGGGACAGGAATTCTATATGGCTACACCTTC.